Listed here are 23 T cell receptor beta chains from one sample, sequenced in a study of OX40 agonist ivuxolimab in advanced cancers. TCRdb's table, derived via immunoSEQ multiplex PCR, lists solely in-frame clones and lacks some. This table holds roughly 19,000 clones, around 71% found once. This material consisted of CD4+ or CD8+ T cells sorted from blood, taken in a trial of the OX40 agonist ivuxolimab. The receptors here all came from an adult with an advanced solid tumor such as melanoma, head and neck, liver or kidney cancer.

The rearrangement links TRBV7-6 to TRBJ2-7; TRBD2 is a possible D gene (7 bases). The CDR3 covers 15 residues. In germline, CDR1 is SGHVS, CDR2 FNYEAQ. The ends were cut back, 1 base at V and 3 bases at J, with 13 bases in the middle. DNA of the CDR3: TGTGCCAGCAGCTTAGATGGGGGCGGGGGCTACGAGCAGTACTTC. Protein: CASSLDGGGGYEQYF. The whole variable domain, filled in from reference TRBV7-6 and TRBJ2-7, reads GAGVSQSPRYKVTKRGQDVALRCDPISGHVSLYWYRQALGQGPEFLTYFNYEAQQDKSGLPNDRFSAERPEGSISTLTIQRTEQRDSAMYRCASSLDGGGGYEQYFGPGTRLTVT.

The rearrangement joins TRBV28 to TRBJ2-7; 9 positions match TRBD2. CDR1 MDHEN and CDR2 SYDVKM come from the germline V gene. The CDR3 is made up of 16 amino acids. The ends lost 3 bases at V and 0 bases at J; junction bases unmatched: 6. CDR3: CASSFWLAGFSYEQYF. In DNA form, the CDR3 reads TGTGCCAGCAGTTTCTGGCTAGCGGGGTTCTCCTACGAGCAGTACTTC.

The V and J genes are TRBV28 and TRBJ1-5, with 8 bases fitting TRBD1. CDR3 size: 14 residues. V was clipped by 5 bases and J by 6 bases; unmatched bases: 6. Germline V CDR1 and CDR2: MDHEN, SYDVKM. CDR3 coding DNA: TGTGCCAGCAGTCCAGGACAGGGCCTTCAGCCCCAGCATTTT. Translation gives CASSPGQGLQPQHF.

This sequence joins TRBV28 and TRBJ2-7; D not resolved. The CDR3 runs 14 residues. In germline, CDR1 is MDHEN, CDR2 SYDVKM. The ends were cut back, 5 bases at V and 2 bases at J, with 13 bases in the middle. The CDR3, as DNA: TGTGCCAGCAGTCCCCCGGCCTCCCCCTACGAGCAGTACTTC. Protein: CASSPPASPYEQYF.

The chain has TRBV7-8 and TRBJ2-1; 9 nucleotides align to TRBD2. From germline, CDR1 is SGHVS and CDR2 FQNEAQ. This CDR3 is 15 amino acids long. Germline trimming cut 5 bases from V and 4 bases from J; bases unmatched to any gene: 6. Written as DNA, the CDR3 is TGTGCCAGCAGCATTAGCGGGAGTAAGTACAATGAGCAGTTCTTC. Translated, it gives CASSISGSKYNEQFF.

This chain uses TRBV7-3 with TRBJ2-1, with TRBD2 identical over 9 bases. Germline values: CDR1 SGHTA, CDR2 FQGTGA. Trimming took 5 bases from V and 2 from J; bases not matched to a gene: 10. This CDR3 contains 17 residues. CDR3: CASSPRVLAGTYNEQFF. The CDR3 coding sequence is TGTGCCAGCAGCCCCAGGGTGCTAGCGGGAACCTACAATGAGCAGTTCTTC.

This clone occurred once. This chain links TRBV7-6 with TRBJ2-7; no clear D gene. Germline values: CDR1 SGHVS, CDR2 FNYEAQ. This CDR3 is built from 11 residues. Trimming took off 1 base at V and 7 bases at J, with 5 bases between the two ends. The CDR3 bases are TGTGCCAGCAGCTTAGGTCTGGAGCAGTACTTC. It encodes CASSLGLEQYF.

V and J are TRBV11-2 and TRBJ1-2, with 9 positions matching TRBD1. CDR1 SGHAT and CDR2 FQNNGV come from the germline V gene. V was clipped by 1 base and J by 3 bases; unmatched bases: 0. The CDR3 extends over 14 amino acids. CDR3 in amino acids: CASSLGQGDYGYTF. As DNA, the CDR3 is TGTGCCAGCAGCTTAGGACAGGGGGACTATGGCTACACCTTC.

The CDR3 spells CASSQEGTTNEQFF. The CDR3 coding sequence is TGCGCCAGCAGCCAAGAGGGAACAACGAATGAGCAGTTCTTC. J is TRBJ2-1 and V is TRBV4-3; D is undetermined. CDR1 and CDR2 (germline): LGHNA, YSLEER. The CDR3 sequence is 14 residues long. Trimming pared 0 bases from V and 7 bases from J, leaving 10 bases between.

CDR3 residues: CASSLALAGGAGELFF. CDR3 DNA: TGCGCCAGCAGCTTGGCGCTAGCGGGAGGGGCCGGGGAGCTGTTTTTT. V is TRBV5-1 and J is TRBJ2-2; 12 bases fit TRBD2. The CDR3 is 16 amino acids. Germline CDR1 SGHRS, CDR2 YFSETQ. After removal of 0 bases from V and 6 bases from J, the junction contained 3 bases not matched to a gene. Full variable domain (remainder filled in from reference TRBV5-1 and TRBJ2-2): KAGVTQTPRYLIKTRGQQVTLSCSPISGHRSVSWYQQTPGQGLQFLFEYFSETQRNKGNFPGRFSGRQFSNSRSEMNVSTLELGDSALYLCASSLALAGGAGELFFGEGSRLTVL.

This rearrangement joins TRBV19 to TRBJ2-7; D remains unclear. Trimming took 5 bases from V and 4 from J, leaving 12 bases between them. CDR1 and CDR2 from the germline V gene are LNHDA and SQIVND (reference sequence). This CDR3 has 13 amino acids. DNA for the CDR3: TGTGCCAGTAGTCCCCCCGGGCAGTACGAGCAGTACTTC. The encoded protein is CASSPPGQYEQYF. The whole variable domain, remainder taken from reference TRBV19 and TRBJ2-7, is DGGITQSPKYLFRKEGQNVTLSCEQNLNHDAMYWYRQDPGQGLRLIYYSQIVNDFQKGDIAEGYSVSREKKESFPLTVTSAQKNPTAFYLCASSPPGQYEQYFGPGTRLTVT.

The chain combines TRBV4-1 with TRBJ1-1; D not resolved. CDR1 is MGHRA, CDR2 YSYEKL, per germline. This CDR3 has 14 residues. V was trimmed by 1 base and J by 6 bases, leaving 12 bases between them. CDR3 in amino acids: CASSQVAGGAEAFF. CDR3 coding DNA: TGCGCCAGCAGCCAAGTAGCCGGTGGGGCTGAAGCTTTCTTT.

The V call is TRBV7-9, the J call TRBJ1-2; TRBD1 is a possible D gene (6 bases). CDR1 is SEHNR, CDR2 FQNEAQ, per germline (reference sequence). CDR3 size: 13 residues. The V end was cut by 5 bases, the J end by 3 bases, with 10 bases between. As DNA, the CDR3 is TGTGCCAGCAGCCTGGAGGGGGACTATGGCTACACCTTC. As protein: CASSLEGDYGYTF.

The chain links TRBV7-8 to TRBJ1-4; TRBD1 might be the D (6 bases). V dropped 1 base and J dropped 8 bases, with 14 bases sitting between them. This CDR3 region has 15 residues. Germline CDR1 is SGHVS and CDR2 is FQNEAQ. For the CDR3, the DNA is TGTGCCAGCAGCTTAGTGGGCAGGGGAAGCGAAAAACTGTTTTTT. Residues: CASSLVGRGSEKLFF.

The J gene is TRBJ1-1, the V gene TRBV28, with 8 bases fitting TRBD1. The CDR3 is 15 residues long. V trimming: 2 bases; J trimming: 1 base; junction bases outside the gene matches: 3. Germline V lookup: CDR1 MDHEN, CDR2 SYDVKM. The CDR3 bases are TGTGCCAGCAGTTTAACAGGGGGTGGGAACACTGAAGCTTTCTTT. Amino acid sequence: CASSLTGGGNTEAFF.

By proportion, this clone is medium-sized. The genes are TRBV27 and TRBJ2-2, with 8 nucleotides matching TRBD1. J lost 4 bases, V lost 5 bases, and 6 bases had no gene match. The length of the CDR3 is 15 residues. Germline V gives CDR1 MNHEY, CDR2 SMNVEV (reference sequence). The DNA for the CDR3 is TGTGCCAGCAGTCCAGGACAGGGCTTCACCGGGGAGCTGTTTTTT. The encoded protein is CASSPGQGFTGELFF.

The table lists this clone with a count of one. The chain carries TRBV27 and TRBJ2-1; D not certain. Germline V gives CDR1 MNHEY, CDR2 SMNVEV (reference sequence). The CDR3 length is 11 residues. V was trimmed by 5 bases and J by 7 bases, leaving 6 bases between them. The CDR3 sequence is CASSVDNEQFF. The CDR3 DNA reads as TGTGCCAGCAGTGTAGATAATGAGCAGTTCTTC.

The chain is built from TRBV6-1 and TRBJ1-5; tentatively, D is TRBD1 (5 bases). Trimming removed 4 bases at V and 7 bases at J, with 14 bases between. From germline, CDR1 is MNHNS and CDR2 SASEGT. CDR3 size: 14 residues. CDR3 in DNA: TGTGCCAGCAGTGCACAGGATTGGGAACAGCCCCAGCATTTT. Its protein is CASSAQDWEQPQHF.

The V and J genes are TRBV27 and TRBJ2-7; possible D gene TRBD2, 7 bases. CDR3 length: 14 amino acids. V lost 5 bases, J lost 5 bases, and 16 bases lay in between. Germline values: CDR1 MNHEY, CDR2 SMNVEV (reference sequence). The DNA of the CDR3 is TGTGCCAGCAGTCCTTCGGGGGGACAAAACGAGCAGTACTTC. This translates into CASSPSGGQNEQYF.

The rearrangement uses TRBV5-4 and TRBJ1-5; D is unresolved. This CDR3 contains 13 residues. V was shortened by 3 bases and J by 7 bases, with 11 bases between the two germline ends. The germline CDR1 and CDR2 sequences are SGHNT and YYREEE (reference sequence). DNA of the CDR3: TGTGCCAGCAGCTCCAACCCGACCCAGCCCCAGCATTTT. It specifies CASSSNPTQPQHF.

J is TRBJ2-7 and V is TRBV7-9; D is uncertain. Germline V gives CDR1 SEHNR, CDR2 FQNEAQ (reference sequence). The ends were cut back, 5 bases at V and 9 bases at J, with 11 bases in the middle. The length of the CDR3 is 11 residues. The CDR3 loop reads CASSLRASQYF. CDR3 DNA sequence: TGTGCCAGCAGCCTTCGGGCCTCGCAGTACTTC. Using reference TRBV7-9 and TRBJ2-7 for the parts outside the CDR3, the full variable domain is DTGVSQNPRHKITKRGQNVTFRCDPISEHNRLYWYRQTLGQGPEFLTYFQNEAQLEKSRLLSDRFSAERPKGSFSTLEIQRTEQGDSAMYLCASSLRASQYFGPGTRLTVT.

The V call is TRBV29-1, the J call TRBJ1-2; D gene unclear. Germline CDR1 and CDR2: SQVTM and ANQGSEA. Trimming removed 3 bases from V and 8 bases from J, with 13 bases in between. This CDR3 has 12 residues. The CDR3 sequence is CSVDSRPNGYTF. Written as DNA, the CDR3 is TGCAGCGTTGATAGCCGGCCGAACGGCTACACCTTC.

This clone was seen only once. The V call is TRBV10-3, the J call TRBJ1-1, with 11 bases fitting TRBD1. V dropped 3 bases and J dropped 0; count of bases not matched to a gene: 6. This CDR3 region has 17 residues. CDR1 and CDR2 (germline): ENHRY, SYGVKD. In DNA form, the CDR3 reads TGTGCCATCAGTGACCTACGGACAGGGGGCATGAACACTGAAGCTTTCTTT. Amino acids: CAISDLRTGGMNTEAFF.